The 16 T cell receptor beta chains below were found in one sample sequenced in a study of vaccination effects on CD4 cells after COVID-19. Assay used: immunoSEQ multiplex PCR; TCRdb lists only in-frame clones, some missing. In the table there are 14,000 or so clones, around 76% of which are singletons. No antigens are known for them. With the ViraFEST assay, the study expanded antigen-specific CD4+ T cells using viral peptide pools, then sequenced them. Once cultured for approximately ten days, the cells underwent separation to obtain CD4+ T cells. The sample in question was CD4+ T cells from PBMCs cultured with HCoV-229E spike peptides, obtained before COVID-19 vaccination. The receptors here all came from a human donor who received a COVID-19 vaccine.

This clone was seen more than once but under ten times. The rearrangement uses TRBV18 and TRBJ1-4; no definite D call. CDR1 is KGHSH, CDR2 LQKENI, per germline. The CDR3 length is 15 residues. Trimming left V 1 base short and J 0 bases short, with 6 bases between. CDR3 in DNA: TGTGCCAGCTCACCACGGTCCGCAACTAATGAAAAACTGTTTTTT. Protein sequence: CASSPRSATNEKLFF.

The J gene is TRBJ2-1, the V gene TRBV11-2, with 9 nucleotides matching TRBD2. The CDR3 contains 17 residues. Per germline, CDR1 SGHAT and CDR2 FQNNGV. J lost 6 bases, V lost 7 bases, and 16 bases had no gene match. This CDR3 is CASNPTSGLAGFNEQFF. CDR3 sequence (DNA): TGTGCCAGCAACCCGACGAGTGGTCTAGCGGGGTTCAATGAGCAGTTCTTC.

The chain joins TRBV11-3 to TRBJ1-6; the D gene is possibly TRBD1 (5 bases). The CDR3 has 14 amino acids. V gave up 5 bases and J gave up 10 bases, with 15 bases separating them. Germline V gives CDR1 SGHNT, CDR2 YENEEA. The DNA for the CDR3 is TGTGCCAGCAGCCAGACCGGGAGGGACTCACCCCTCCACTTT. It codes for CASSQTGRDSPLHF.

This clone showed up just a few times. The J gene is TRBJ1-1, the V gene TRBV7-9; D is undetermined. V lost 6 bases and J lost 2, with 10 bases in between. Germline lookup yields CDR1 SEHNR and CDR2 FQNEAQ (reference sequence). The CDR3 is 13 amino acids. CDR3 bases: TGTGCCAGCAGAGGAGACACTAACACTGAAGCTTTCTTT. This codes for CASRGDTNTEAFF.

The chain couples TRBV9 to TRBJ2-1, with TRBD2 identical over 11 bases. The trim removed 3 bases at V and 4 bases at J, leaving 0 bases unmatched. CDR3 size: 14 residues. Germline lookup yields CDR1 SGDLS and CDR2 YYNGEE. CDR3 DNA sequence: TGTGCCAGCAGCGGGACTAGCGGGTACAATGAGCAGTTCTTC. Amino acid sequence: CASSGTSGYNEQFF. Together with reference TRBV9 and TRBJ2-1, the CDR3 gives the full variable domain: DSGVTQTPKHLITATGQRVTLRCSPRSGDLSVYWYQQSLDQGLQFLIQYYNGEERAKGNILERFSAQQFPDLHSELNLSSLELGDSALYFCASSGTSGYNEQFFGPGTRLTVL.

The rearrangement uses TRBV5-4 and TRBJ1-2; D perhaps matches TRBD1 (5 bases). The CDR3 has 13 amino acids. Trimming shortened V by 0 bases and J by 4 bases, and 7 bases separated the two germline ends. CDR1 and CDR2 (germline): SGHNT, YYREEE (reference sequence). CDR3 in DNA: TGTGCCAGCAGCTTGGAGGGGCCCTATGGCTACACCTTC. It specifies CASSLEGPYGYTF.

This clone was seen a single time. The chain uses TRBV28 and TRBJ1-1; TRBD1 matches 7 bases. V was pared by 2 bases and J by 10 bases, with 7 bases of the junction left unmatched. CDR3 length: 13 amino acids. Germline V gives CDR1 MDHEN, CDR2 SYDVKM. In DNA, the CDR3 is TGTGCCAGCAGTTTAGGAGACAGGGTAAGAGCTTTCTTT. Translated: CASSLGDRVRAFF.

The chain links TRBV6-6 to TRBJ2-7, with D perhaps matching TRBD1 or TRBD2 (5 bases each). Germline loops: CDR1 MNHNY, CDR2 SVGAGI (reference sequence). CDR3 size: 16 residues. The germline V and J ends were trimmed by 0 bases and 0 bases, with 12 bases remaining between them. CDR3 sequence: CASSYSPPGSSYEQYF. The CDR3 coding sequence is TGTGCCAGCAGTTACTCGCCCCCAGGGAGCTCCTACGAGCAGTACTTC.

The chain carries TRBV6-6 and TRBJ2-5; D gene uncertain. This CDR3 has 15 residues. V was cut by 0 bases and J by 2 bases, with 10 bases left in between. The germline V gene encodes CDR1 MNHNY and CDR2 SVGAGI (reference sequence). The CDR3 sequence is CASSYSNSLQETQYF. CDR3 in DNA: TGTGCCAGCAGTTACTCGAATAGCCTACAAGAGACCCAGTACTTC.

This clone was detected only a few times. The genes are TRBV18 and TRBJ1-1; TRBD1 might be the D (6 bases). The CDR3 spans 15 residues. The germline V gene has CDR1 KGHSH and CDR2 LQKENI. The V end was cut by 1 base, the J end by 3 bases, with 12 bases between. The CDR3 DNA follows: TGTGCCAGCTCACCACGCGGAGGGGGAGACACTGAAGCTTTCTTT. Amino acids: CASSPRGGGDTEAFF.

The rearrangement uses TRBV5-5 and TRBJ1-1; D is ambiguous. The CDR3 length is 12 residues. V was clipped by 0 bases and J by 8 bases, with 8 bases between them. Germline CDR1 and CDR2: SGHKS and YYEKEE (reference sequence). The CDR3 protein is CASSLEGGEAFF. CDR3 bases: TGTGCCAGCAGCTTGGAGGGTGGAGAAGCTTTCTTT.

The genes are TRBV11-2 and TRBJ1-2; maybe TRBD1 (5 bases). CDR1 is SGHAT and CDR2 is FQNNGV in the germline V gene. V was cut by 0 bases and J by 4 bases, with 12 bases left in between. This CDR3 is built from 15 residues. The CDR3 sequence is CASSLEPSGPYGYTF. In DNA, the CDR3 is TGTGCCAGCAGCTTAGAGCCCTCAGGGCCCTATGGCTACACCTTC.

This clone was seen only a few times. The chain joins TRBV19 to TRBJ1-2, with a tentative D call TRBD1 (6 bases). Per the germline V gene, CDR1 is LNHDA and CDR2 is SQIVND (reference sequence). V was clipped by 7 bases and J by 4 bases, with 16 bases between them. The CDR3 is made up of 14 amino acids. The CDR3 nucleotides read TGTGCCAGTACCCCGACAGGCCTACGCTATGGCTACACCTTC. As protein: CASTPTGLRYGYTF.

V and J are TRBV11-1 and TRBJ2-3; 11 bases are shared with TRBD2. The CDR3 length is 15 residues. Germline CDR1 and CDR2: SGHAT and FQDESV (reference sequence). V was pared by 1 base and J by 3 bases, with 0 bases of the junction left unmatched. This CDR3 reads CASSLGTSGTDTQYF. The CDR3, as DNA: TGTGCCAGCAGCTTAGGGACTAGCGGGACAGATACGCAGTATTTT.

CDR3 in amino acids: CASSGVRRTNSPLHF. In DNA, the CDR3 is TGTGCCAGCAGCGGGGTCAGGAGAACAAATTCACCCCTCCACTTT. V gene TRBV11-2 combines with J gene TRBJ1-6; no clear D gene. This CDR3 region has 15 residues. Between the trimmed V and J ends, which lost 5 bases and 7 bases, there was a span of 15 bases. In germline, CDR1 is SGHAT, CDR2 FQNNGV. Drawing the rest from reference TRBV11-2 and TRBJ1-6, the complete variable domain is EAGVAQSPRYKIIEKRQSVAFWCNPISGHATLYWYQQILGQGPKLLIQFQNNGVVDDSQLPKDRFSAERLKGVDSTLKIQPAKLEDSAVYLCASSGVRRTNSPLHFGNGTRLTVT.

The chain recombines TRBV5-4 with TRBJ1-2; D may be TRBD1 (5 bases). Germline V gene data show CDR1 as SGHNT and CDR2 as YYREEE (reference sequence). V was shortened by 6 bases and J by 0 bases, with 15 bases between the two germline ends. The CDR3 sequence is 15 residues long. CDR3 sequence: CASTRRDSANYGYTF. The DNA of the CDR3 is TGTGCCAGCACCCGCCGGGACTCAGCTAACTATGGCTACACCTTC.